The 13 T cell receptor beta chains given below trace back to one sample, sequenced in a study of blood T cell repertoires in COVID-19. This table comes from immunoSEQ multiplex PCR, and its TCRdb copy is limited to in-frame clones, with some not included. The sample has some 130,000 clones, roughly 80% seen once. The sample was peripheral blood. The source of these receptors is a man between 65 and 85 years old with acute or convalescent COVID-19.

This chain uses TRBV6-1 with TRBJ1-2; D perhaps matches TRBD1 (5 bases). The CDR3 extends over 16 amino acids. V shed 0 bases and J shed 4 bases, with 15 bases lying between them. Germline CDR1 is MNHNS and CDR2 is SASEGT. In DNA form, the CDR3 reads TGTGCCAGCAGTGAAGCATGGGGGGACTATGCCTATGGCTACACCTTC. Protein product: CASSEAWGDYAYGYTF.

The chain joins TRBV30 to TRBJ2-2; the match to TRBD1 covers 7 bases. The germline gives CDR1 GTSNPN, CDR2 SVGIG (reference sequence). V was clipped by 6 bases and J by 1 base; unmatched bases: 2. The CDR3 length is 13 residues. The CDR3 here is CACDRENTGELFF. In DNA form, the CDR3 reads TGTGCCTGCGACAGGGAGAACACCGGGGAGCTGTTTTTT. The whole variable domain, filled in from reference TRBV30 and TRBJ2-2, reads SQTIHQWPATLVQPVGSPLSLECTVEGTSNPNLYWYRQAAGRGLQLLFYSVGIGQISSEVPQNLSASRPQDRQFILSSKKLLLSDSGFYLCACDRENTGELFFGEGSRLTVL.

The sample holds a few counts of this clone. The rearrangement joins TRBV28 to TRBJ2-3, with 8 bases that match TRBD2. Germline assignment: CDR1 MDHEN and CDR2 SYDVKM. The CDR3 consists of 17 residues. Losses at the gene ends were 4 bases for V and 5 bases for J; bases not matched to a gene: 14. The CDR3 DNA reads TGTGCCAGCAGTTCACGTCGGGGGGGCCGGCTGAGAGATACGCAGTATTTT. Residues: CASSSRRGGRLRDTQYF.

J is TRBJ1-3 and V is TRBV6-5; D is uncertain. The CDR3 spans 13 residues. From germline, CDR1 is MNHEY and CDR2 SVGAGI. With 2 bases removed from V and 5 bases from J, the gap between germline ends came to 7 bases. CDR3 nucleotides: TGTGCCAGCAGTTACGGAGCGAGAAACACCATATATTTT. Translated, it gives CASSYGARNTIYF.

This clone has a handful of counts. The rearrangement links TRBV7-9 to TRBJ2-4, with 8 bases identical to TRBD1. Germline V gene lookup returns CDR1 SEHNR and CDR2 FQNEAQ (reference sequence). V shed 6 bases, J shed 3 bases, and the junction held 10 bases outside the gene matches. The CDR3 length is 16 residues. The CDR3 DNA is TGTGCCAGCAGTCGCGTGACAGGGGAGGTCAAAAACATTCAGTACTTC. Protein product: CASSRVTGEVKNIQYF.

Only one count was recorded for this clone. The CDR3 region has the DNA TGTGCCAGCAGCGCGGACAGGGGGCCGGGTTTTGAAGCTTTCTTT. Translation gives CASSADRGPGFEAFF. The rearrangement links TRBV6-5 to TRBJ1-1; TRBD1 matches at 11 bases. The germline V gene has CDR1 MNHEY and CDR2 SVGAGI. There are 15 residues in the CDR3. V dropped 6 bases and J dropped 7; count of bases not matched to a gene: 10.

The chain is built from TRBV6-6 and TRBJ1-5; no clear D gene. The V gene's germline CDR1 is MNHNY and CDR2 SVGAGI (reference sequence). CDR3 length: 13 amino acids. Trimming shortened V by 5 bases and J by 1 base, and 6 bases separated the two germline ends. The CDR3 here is CASSVESNQPQHF. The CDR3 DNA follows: TGTGCCAGCAGTGTCGAGAGCAATCAGCCCCAGCATTTT.

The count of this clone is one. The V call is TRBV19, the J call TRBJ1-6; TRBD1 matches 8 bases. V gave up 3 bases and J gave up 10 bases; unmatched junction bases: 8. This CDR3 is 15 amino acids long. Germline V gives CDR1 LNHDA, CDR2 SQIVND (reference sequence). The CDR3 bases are TGTGCCAGTAGTATGACCAGGGGGCAGGGATCACCCCTCCACTTT. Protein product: CASSMTRGQGSPLHF.

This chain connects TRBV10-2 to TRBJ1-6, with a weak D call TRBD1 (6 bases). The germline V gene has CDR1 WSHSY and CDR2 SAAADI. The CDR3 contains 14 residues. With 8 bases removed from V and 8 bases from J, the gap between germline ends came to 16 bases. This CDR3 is CASDGTPGDSPLHF. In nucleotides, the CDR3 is TGCGCCAGCGACGGGACACCCGGGGATTCACCCCTCCACTTT.

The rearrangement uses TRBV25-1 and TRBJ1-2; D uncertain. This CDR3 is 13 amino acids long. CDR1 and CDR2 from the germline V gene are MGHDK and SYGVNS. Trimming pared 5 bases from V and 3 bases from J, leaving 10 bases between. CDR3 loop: CASSRLLDYGYTF. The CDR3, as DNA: TGTGCCAGCAGTAGGTTACTAGACTATGGCTACACCTTC.

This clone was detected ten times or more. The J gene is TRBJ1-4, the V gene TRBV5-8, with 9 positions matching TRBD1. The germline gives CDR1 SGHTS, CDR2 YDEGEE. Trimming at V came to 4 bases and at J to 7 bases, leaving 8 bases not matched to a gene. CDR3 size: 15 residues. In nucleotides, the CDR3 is TGTGCCAGCAGCCCGGGACAGGGAGGAAGTGAAAAACTGTTTTTT. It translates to CASSPGQGGSEKLFF.

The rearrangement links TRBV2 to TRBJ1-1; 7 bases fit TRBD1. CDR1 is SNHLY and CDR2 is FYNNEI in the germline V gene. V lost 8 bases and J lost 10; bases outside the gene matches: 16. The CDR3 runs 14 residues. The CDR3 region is CASFSLQGGLRAFF. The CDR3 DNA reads TGTGCCAGCTTCTCATTGCAGGGGGGACTGCGAGCTTTCTTT.

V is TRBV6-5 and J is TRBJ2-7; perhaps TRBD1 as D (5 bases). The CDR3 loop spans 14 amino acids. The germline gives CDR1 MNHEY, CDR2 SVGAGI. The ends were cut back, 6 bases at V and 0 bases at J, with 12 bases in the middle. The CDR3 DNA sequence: TGTGCCAGCAGACAGGAAATGTCCTCCTACGAGCAGTACTTC. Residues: CASRQEMSSYEQYF.